These 20 T cell receptor beta chains originate from one sample sequenced in a study of blood T cell repertoires in COVID-19. Clones were sequenced by immunoSEQ multiplex PCR, and TCRdb holds only the in-frame ones, with some missing. The sample has approximately 66,000 clones; about 86% are singletons. Material for sequencing was peripheral blood. These receptors came from a man aged 45-60 years with active COVID-19.

The V call is TRBV5-1, the J call TRBJ1-4, with 7 bases aligning to TRBD1. CDR3 length equals 13 residues. Germline values: CDR1 SGHRS, CDR2 YFSETQ. Trimming cost V 4 bases and J 13 bases; bases outside gene matches: 10. CDR3 sequence (DNA): TGCGCCAGCAGCAACGGACAGGAGGGCAGACTGTTTTTT. The encoded protein is CASSNGQEGRLFF.

J is TRBJ2-1 and V is TRBV9; 8 bases fit TRBD2. Germline-derived CDR1 and CDR2 are SGDLS and YYNGEE. J lost 4 bases, V lost 0 bases, and 3 bases had no gene match. The CDR3 runs 15 residues. CDR3 nucleotide sequence: TGTGCCAGCAGCGTAGCGGGGGGGGGTTACAATGAGCAGTTCTTC. It is translated as CASSVAGGGYNEQFF. The entire variable domain, with the rest obtained from reference TRBV9 and TRBJ2-1, is as follows: DSGVTQTPKHLITATGQRVTLRCSPRSGDLSVYWYQQSLDQGLQFLIQYYNGEERAKGNILERFSAQQFPDLHSELNLSSLELGDSALYFCASSVAGGGYNEQFFGPGTRLTVL.

The rearrangement links TRBV20-1 to TRBJ1-1, with a tentative D call TRBD1 (5 bases). The ends were cut back, 3 bases at V and 3 bases at J, with 11 bases in the middle. The V gene's germline CDR1 is DFQATT and CDR2 SNEGSKA (reference sequence). This CDR3 region has 13 residues. The CDR3 DNA reads TGCAGTGCTAGTCAGGGTGCGGACACTGAAGCTTTCTTT. As protein: CSASQGADTEAFF.

The chain uses TRBV4-2 and TRBJ1-1, with no clear D. The CDR3 has 14 residues. V was pared by 2 bases and J by 4 bases, with 11 bases between. CDR1 LGHNA and CDR2 YNFKEQ come from the germline V gene. CDR3 coding DNA: TGTGCCAGCAGCCAAAAGGCCGGGGTCACTGAAGCTTTCTTT. Translated, it gives CASSQKAGVTEAFF.

The chain carries TRBV7-7 and TRBJ2-5; 9 nucleotides align to TRBD1. The V gene end was trimmed by 4 bases and the J gene end by 5 bases; junction bases not matched to a gene: 8. The germline CDR1 and CDR2 sequences are SSHAT and FNYEAQ (reference sequence). The CDR3 loop spans 15 amino acids. CDR3 in DNA: TGTGCCAGCAGCTGGGGACAGGGAGTGAGGGAGACCCAGTACTTC. Amino acids: CASSWGQGVRETQYF.

The rearrangement joins TRBV11-3 to TRBJ1-2; D remains unclear. This CDR3 region has 12 residues. CDR1 SGHNT and CDR2 YENEEA come from the germline V gene. V lost 2 bases, J lost 4 bases, and 5 bases lay in between. This chain's CDR3 is CASSLPGYGYTF. For the CDR3, the DNA is TGTGCCAGCAGCTTACCGGGCTATGGCTACACCTTC.

V is TRBV5-1 and J is TRBJ2-5; weak D call: TRBD1 (5 bases). CDR3 length: 16 amino acids. Trimming removed 0 bases from V and 2 bases from J, with 14 bases in between. Germline CDR1 reads SGHRS; CDR2 reads YFSETQ. DNA of the CDR3: TGCGCCAGCAGCTTGGAAGGTTTGGACACGCAAGAGACCCAGTACTTC. Translation gives CASSLEGLDTQETQYF. Looking up the rest from reference TRBV5-1 and TRBJ2-5 gives the full variable domain: KAGVTQTPRYLIKTRGQQVTLSCSPISGHRSVSWYQQTPGQGLQFLFEYFSETQRNKGNFPGRFSGRQFSNSRSEMNVSTLELGDSALYLCASSLEGLDTQETQYFGPGTRLLVL.

The chain joins TRBV27 to TRBJ2-3, with 8 bases lining up with TRBD2. Losses at the gene ends were 5 bases for V and 6 bases for J; bases not matched to a gene: 7. CDR1 MNHEY and CDR2 SMNVEV come from the germline V gene (reference sequence). The CDR3 totals 14 residues. The CDR3 coding sequence is TGTGCCAGCAGTCTCCGACTAGCGCGGGATACGCAGTATTTT. Amino acid sequence: CASSLRLARDTQYF.

The V gene is TRBV15, the J gene TRBJ2-1; weak D call: TRBD2 (7 bases). Germline CDR1 and CDR2: LNHNV and YYDKDF (reference sequence). V lost 5 bases, J lost 6 bases, and 20 bases lay in between. The CDR3 extends over 16 amino acids. This CDR3 reads CATSPGGLAVSNEQFF. The CDR3 nucleotides read TGTGCCACCAGCCCCGGGGGCCTAGCGGTTAGCAATGAGCAGTTCTTC.

CDR3 in DNA: TGTGCCAGCAGTTTAGCGGGGGCCTACGAGCAGTACTTC. Protein: CASSLAGAYEQYF. V and J are TRBV27 and TRBJ2-7, with 7 nucleotides matching TRBD2. The V gene end was trimmed by 2 bases and the J gene end by 2 bases; junction bases not matched to a gene: 0. Germline lookup yields CDR1 MNHEY and CDR2 SMNVEV (reference sequence). This CDR3 is built from 13 residues.

The chain carries TRBV19 and TRBJ2-7, with D tentatively TRBD2 (6 bases). Germline assignment: CDR1 LNHDA and CDR2 SQIVND (reference sequence). The CDR3 covers 15 residues. V was shortened by 5 bases and J by 2 bases, with 16 bases between the two germline ends. The DNA of the CDR3 is TGTGCCAGTAGTCGGGGGAACAGGCCCACCTACGAGCAGTACTTC. This translates into CASSRGNRPTYEQYF.

The chain combines TRBV6-1 with TRBJ2-1; D might be TRBD1 (5 bases). CDR1 and CDR2 (germline): MNHNS, SASEGT. The CDR3 spans 16 residues. V was trimmed by 0 bases and J by 0 bases, leaving 9 bases between them. The CDR3 nucleotides read TGTGCCAGCAGTGAAGCGGTACAGGTCTCCTACAATGAGCAGTTCTTC. Protein sequence: CASSEAVQVSYNEQFF.

The rearrangement links TRBV29-1 to TRBJ1-1; TRBD1 agrees at 10 bases. The junction had 3 bases not matched to a gene; V was cut back by 7 bases and J by 4 bases. CDR3 size: 12 residues. From germline, CDR1 is SQVTM and CDR2 ANQGSEA. Here the CDR3 DNA reads TGCAGCGCTTGGACAGGGGGCACTGAAGCTTTCTTT. This codes for CSAWTGGTEAFF.

The chain couples TRBV9 to TRBJ2-5; a weak D match, TRBD2 (5 bases). Looked up from germline, CDR1 is SGDLS and CDR2 is YYNGEE. This CDR3 spans 13 amino acids. V lost 4 bases and J lost 2, with 9 bases in between. CDR3 bases: TGTGCCAGCAGCCTCAGACTACAAGAGACCCAGTACTTC. The encoded protein is CASSLRLQETQYF.

The chain couples TRBV5-1 to TRBJ2-2; 8 nucleotides align to TRBD2. Germline V gene data show CDR1 as SGHRS and CDR2 as YFSETQ. With 2 bases clipped from V and 5 bases from J, the junction kept 5 bases outside the gene matches. There are 15 residues in the CDR3. The CDR3 bases are TGCGCCAGCAGCTTTCTAGCGGGTCAAACCGGGGAGCTGTTTTTT. It codes for CASSFLAGQTGELFF.

This rearrangement joins TRBV5-1 to TRBJ2-1; D unresolved. The CDR3 runs 13 residues. Germline CDR1 SGHRS, CDR2 YFSETQ. V dropped 3 bases and J dropped 5 bases, with 9 bases sitting between them. In nucleotides, the CDR3 is TGCGCCAGCAGCTCCACTTTAAACAATGAGCAGTTCTTC. Its protein product is CASSSTLNNEQFF.

This clone was counted a single time. The J gene is TRBJ2-5, the V gene TRBV19, with 8 bases aligning to TRBD1. From germline, CDR1 is LNHDA and CDR2 SQIVND (reference sequence). This CDR3 is built from 14 residues. The V and J ends lost 4 bases and 5 bases, in that order; junction bases with no gene match: 6. CDR3 sequence: CASSNLDREETQYF. In DNA, the CDR3 is TGTGCCAGTAGTAACCTGGACAGGGAGGAGACCCAGTACTTC. Full variable domain (missing parts from reference TRBV19 and TRBJ2-5): DGGITQSPKYLFRKEGQNVTLSCEQNLNHDAMYWYRQDPGQGLRLIYYSQIVNDFQKGDIAEGYSVSREKKESFPLTVTSAQKNPTAFYLCASSNLDREETQYFGPGTRLLVL.

The V gene is TRBV6-5, the J gene TRBJ2-1; 8 bases line up with TRBD1. This CDR3 has 14 amino acids. Trimming removed 8 bases from V and 9 bases from J; junction bases left unmatched: 12. Per germline, CDR1 MNHEY and CDR2 SVGAGI. In DNA form, the CDR3 reads TGTGCCAGCCGTAAGACAGGGGAGTTGGGTGAGCAGTTCTTC. Protein sequence: CASRKTGELGEQFF.

This sequence joins TRBV5-1 and TRBJ2-1; D unresolved. Germline CDR1 is SGHRS and CDR2 is YFSETQ. Trimming pared 3 bases from V and 6 bases from J, leaving 16 bases between. The CDR3 has 15 amino acids. The CDR3 here is CASSSALGKLNEQFF. CDR3 DNA sequence: TGCGCCAGCAGCTCGGCGCTAGGAAAGCTCAATGAGCAGTTCTTC.

The chain joins TRBV2 to TRBJ1-6, with D possibly matching TRBD1 (5 bases). CDR3 length equals 15 residues. The germline gives CDR1 SNHLY, CDR2 FYNNEI. The V and J ends lost 6 bases and 0 bases respectively, with 9 bases between them. CDR3 residues: CASRGGDSYNSPLHF. In DNA form, the CDR3 reads TGTGCCAGCAGGGGGGGGGACTCCTATAATTCACCCCTCCACTTT.